These 30 T cell receptor beta chains originate from one sample sequenced in a study of shared clonotypes between healthy human individuals. Assay: immunoSEQ multiplex PCR; the TCRdb copy retains only in-frame clones and omits some. The sample consists of 600,000 to 750,000 clones, approximately 79% of them appearing once. The sequenced sample was memory CD4+ T cells sorted from blood. Noted subset: CD45RA-negative fraction. All receptors come from a woman between 25 and 40 years old in good health.

The chain recombines TRBV4-2 with TRBJ1-1, with TRBD1 identical over 8 bases. This CDR3 contains 17 residues. The trim removed 2 bases at V and 3 bases at J, leaving 11 bases unmatched. Germline assignment: CDR1 LGHNA and CDR2 YNFKEQ. The CDR3 here is CASSQSPPQGEYTEAFF. CDR3 nucleotide sequence: TGTGCCAGCAGCCAATCTCCTCCACAGGGGGAATACACTGAAGCTTTCTTT.

This clone was seen once. The chain recombines TRBV9 with TRBJ2-2; D is possibly TRBD1 or TRBD2 (5 bases each). This CDR3 has 15 residues. The germline V gene encodes CDR1 SGDLS and CDR2 YYNGEE. Trimming took off 4 bases at V and 1 base at J, with 11 bases between the two ends. DNA for the CDR3: TGTGCCAGCAGCCCGGGGACGGGGAACACCGGGGAGCTGTTTTTT. This codes for CASSPGTGNTGELFF. The full variable domain, with the rest looked up from reference TRBV9 and TRBJ2-2, is DSGVTQTPKHLITATGQRVTLRCSPRSGDLSVYWYQQSLDQGLQFLIQYYNGEERAKGNILERFSAQQFPDLHSELNLSSLELGDSALYFCASSPGTGNTGELFFGEGSRLTVL.

The chain combines TRBV7-9 with TRBJ2-1; 12 bases fit TRBD2. This CDR3 is 15 amino acids long. Germline V gene data show CDR1 as SEHNR and CDR2 as FQNEAQ (reference sequence). After removal of 6 bases from V and 5 bases from J, the junction contained 5 bases not matched to a gene. The CDR3 sequence: CASRPTSGRDNEQFF. The CDR3 region has the DNA TGTGCCAGCAGACCGACTAGCGGGAGAGACAATGAGCAGTTCTTC.

The chain has TRBV5-4 and TRBJ2-3, with 14 bases lining up with TRBD2. The germline CDR1 and CDR2 sequences are SGHNT and YYREEE (reference sequence). This CDR3 has 17 amino acids. V gave up 4 bases and J gave up 7 bases; unmatched junction bases: 11. The CDR3 region has the DNA TGTGCCAGCAGCCCGGAAGGGACTAGCGGGAGAGGGCATACGCAGTATTTT. Its protein is CASSPEGTSGRGHTQYF.

The chain uses TRBV28 and TRBJ1-3; D is unclear. The V end lost 4 bases, the J end lost 0 bases, and 13 bases lay between the germline ends. Germline V gene sequence: CDR1 MDHEN, CDR2 SYDVKM. This CDR3 has 16 residues. The CDR3 bases are TGTGCCAGCAGTTCTACGACCTACCTCTCTGGAAACACCATATATTTT. It translates to CASSSTTYLSGNTIYF.

This chain connects TRBV25-1 to TRBJ1-4; D may be TRBD1 (6 bases). There are 17 residues in the CDR3. Germline CDR1 reads MGHDK; CDR2 reads SYGVNS. V was shortened by 5 bases and J by 0 bases, with 16 bases between the two germline ends. CDR3 in DNA: TGTGCCAGCAGTAACAACCCAGGGGTATCAACTAATGAAAAACTGTTTTTT. Translating it yields CASSNNPGVSTNEKLFF. The variable domain in full, completed from reference TRBV25-1 and TRBJ1-4, reads EADIYQTPRYLVIGTGKKITLECSQTMGHDKMYWYQQDPGMELHLIHYSYGVNSTEKGDLSSESTVSRIRTEHFPLTLESARPSHTSQYLCASSNNPGVSTNEKLFFGSGTQLSVL.

This chain links TRBV29-1 with TRBJ2-1, with 13 bases lining up with TRBD2. The germline CDR1 and CDR2 sequences are SQVTM and ANQGSEA. This CDR3 region has 15 residues. V gave up 6 bases and J gave up 8 bases; unmatched junction bases: 10. The CDR3 protein is CSVAGTSGIGDEQFF. DNA of the CDR3: TGCAGCGTGGCCGGGACTAGCGGGATTGGGGATGAGCAGTTCTTC.

V is TRBV27 and J is TRBJ2-1, with TRBD2 identical over 7 bases. CDR1 and CDR2 (germline): MNHEY, SMNVEV (reference sequence). This CDR3 has 16 amino acids. With 6 bases clipped from V and 4 bases from J, the junction kept 12 bases outside the gene matches. CDR3 nucleotides: TGTGCCAGCAGGGGGATAGGGGCGGGAGTTTACAATGAGCAGTTCTTC. Its protein is CASRGIGAGVYNEQFF.

A note on this clone: Other DNA sequences in the sample encode the same CDR3. The chain carries TRBV18 and TRBJ1-5; the D is unclear. Germline values: CDR1 KGHSH, CDR2 LQKENI. Trimming left V 3 bases short and J 4 bases short, with 7 bases between. This CDR3 region has 13 residues. This chain's CDR3 is CASSPGENQPQHF. CDR3 coding DNA: TGTGCCAGCTCACCGGGCGAGAATCAGCCCCAGCATTTT.

The sample holds a few counts of this clone. This chain connects TRBV2 to TRBJ1-4, with D possibly being TRBD1 (6 bases). Trimming left V 0 bases short and J 8 bases short, with 16 bases between. This CDR3 spans 16 amino acids. Germline assignment: CDR1 SNHLY and CDR2 FYNNEI. The chain's CDR3 is CASSEARVGAREKLFF. CDR3 bases: TGTGCCAGCAGTGAAGCGCGTGTGGGGGCGCGGGAAAAACTGTTTTTT.

The CDR3 DNA sequence: TGTGCCATCAATGACCGTTCCTACGAGCAGTACTTC. Protein sequence: CAINDRSYEQYF. V usage is TRBV10-3 and J usage is TRBJ2-7; D unclear. Trimming pared 7 bases from V and 1 base from J, leaving 8 bases between. Germline-derived CDR1 and CDR2 are ENHRY and SYGVKD. The CDR3 totals 12 residues.

The chain is built from TRBV11-2 and TRBJ2-7; the D is unclear. CDR3 size: 12 residues. Germline CDR1 is SGHAT and CDR2 is FQNNGV. The V and J ends lost 4 bases and 2 bases respectively, with 6 bases between them. CDR3 sequence (DNA): TGTGCCAGCAGCTCGACCCCCTACGAGCAGTACTTC. Translating gives CASSSTPYEQYF. The entire variable domain, with the rest obtained from reference TRBV11-2 and TRBJ2-7, is as follows: EAGVAQSPRYKIIEKRQSVAFWCNPISGHATLYWYQQILGQGPKLLIQFQNNGVVDDSQLPKDRFSAERLKGVDSTLKIQPAKLEDSAVYLCASSSTPYEQYFGPGTRLTVT.

The chain has TRBV4-1 and TRBJ1-5, with D possibly being TRBD1 (5 bases). V lost 2 bases, J lost 5 bases, and 16 bases lay in between. Germline V lookup: CDR1 MGHRA, CDR2 YSYEKL. The CDR3 length is 16 residues. The CDR3 loop reads CASSQPPQGLDQPQHF. DNA of the CDR3: TGCGCCAGCAGCCAACCTCCTCAGGGTTTAGATCAGCCCCAGCATTTT.

The V gene is TRBV5-4, the J gene TRBJ1-5; 7 bases are shared with TRBD1. The CDR3 covers 16 residues. J was trimmed by 2 bases and V by 0 bases; bases with no gene match: 5. Per germline, CDR1 SGHNT and CDR2 YYREEE (reference sequence). This CDR3 is CASSLVDRERNQPQHF. The CDR3 DNA reads TGTGCCAGCAGCTTGGTCGACAGGGAACGCAATCAGCCCCAGCATTTT.

This sequence joins TRBV2 and TRBJ2-2; D perhaps matches TRBD2 (6 bases). In germline, CDR1 is SNHLY, CDR2 FYNNEI. The V gene lost 3 bases and the J gene lost 3 bases, with 11 bases spanning the gap. CDR3 size: 15 residues. CDR3 residues: CASSDGTSYTGELFF. CDR3 nucleotide sequence: TGTGCCAGCAGTGACGGGACTTCATACACCGGGGAGCTGTTTTTT.

V gene TRBV5-1 combines with J gene TRBJ2-7; a possible D gene is TRBD1 (6 bases). The germline V gene encodes CDR1 SGHRS and CDR2 YFSETQ. V lost 5 bases to trimming and J lost 9 bases, with 21 bases between them. The CDR3 is made up of 14 amino acids. The CDR3 DNA is TGCGCCAGCAGAGATACTGTGACAGGCACCCTGCAGTACTTC. Its protein product is CASRDTVTGTLQYF.

The table lists this clone with a few counts. This chain uses TRBV19 with TRBJ2-1; 10 bases line up with TRBD2. Germline CDR1 is LNHDA and CDR2 is SQIVND (reference sequence). J was trimmed by 6 bases and V by 4 bases; bases with no gene match: 9. This CDR3 contains 16 residues. The CDR3 sequence: CASSRAASGSLNEQFF. The CDR3 coding sequence is TGTGCCAGTAGTAGGGCCGCTAGCGGGAGTCTCAATGAGCAGTTCTTC.

A remark on this clone: Other DNA sequences of this sample code for an identical CDR3. The V and J genes are TRBV9 and TRBJ2-2; D not resolved. The CDR3 runs to 13 residues. Germline V gene data show CDR1 as SGDLS and CDR2 as YYNGEE. Trimming took 0 bases from V and 5 from J, leaving 5 bases between them. Here the CDR3 reads CASSVGGTGELFF. The CDR3 nucleotides are TGTGCCAGCAGCGTAGGTGGGACCGGGGAGCTGTTTTTT.

This clone has a single count. The J gene is TRBJ2-3, the V gene TRBV19; 9 nucleotides line up with TRBD2. CDR3 size: 16 residues. The germline V gene has CDR1 LNHDA and CDR2 SQIVND (reference sequence). The ends lost 7 bases at V and 7 bases at J; junction bases unmatched: 15. CDR3 in amino acids: CASTARGTSISNTQYF. The CDR3 coding sequence is TGTGCCAGTACAGCGCGGGGGACTAGCATATCGAATACGCAGTATTTT.

To note about this clone: Other DNA sequences within the sample encode an identical CDR3. The chain combines TRBV7-2 with TRBJ1-5, with a possible D match to TRBD1 (6 bases). Germline V gene lookup returns CDR1 SGHTA and CDR2 FQGNSA. The CDR3 is 15 residues long. V was shortened by 1 base and J by 1 base, with 8 bases between the two germline ends. CDR3 sequence (DNA): TGTGCCAGCAGCTTAGAGGGGGTCAGCAATCAGCCCCAGCATTTT. Translation: CASSLEGVSNQPQHF.

V and J are TRBV5-1 and TRBJ1-2, with TRBD1 identical over 7 bases. Germline lookup yields CDR1 SGHRS and CDR2 YFSETQ. The CDR3 is made up of 14 amino acids. J was trimmed by 2 bases and V by 0 bases; bases with no gene match: 1. CDR3 amino acids: CASSLGRGNYGYTF. CDR3 bases: TGCGCCAGCAGCTTGGGCAGGGGGAACTATGGCTACACCTTC.

This chain links TRBV4-2 with TRBJ2-1; 10 bases are shared with TRBD2. The CDR3 runs 20 residues. V shed 1 base, J shed 2 bases, and the junction held 14 bases outside the gene matches. Germline V CDR1 and CDR2: LGHNA, YNFKEQ. CDR3 sequence (DNA): TGTGCCAGCAGCCAAGTATCCGGACAGCGGGAGGGCCTCGCCTACAATGAGCAGTTCTTC. It codes for CASSQVSGQREGLAYNEQFF.

The CDR3 nucleotides are TGTGCCTGGAGTTTCGGGACTAGCGGGCTGGGGGAGACCCAGTACTTC. Residues: CAWSFGTSGLGETQYF. The chain recombines TRBV30 with TRBJ2-5; 12 bases are shared with TRBD2. The CDR3 consists of 16 residues. Trimming took 2 bases from V and 5 from J; bases not matched to a gene: 9. The germline V gene encodes CDR1 GTSNPN and CDR2 SVGIG (reference sequence).

The sample holds one count of this clone. The chain joins TRBV5-6 to TRBJ2-1; the match to TRBD2 covers 14 bases. This CDR3 has 16 amino acids. CDR1 and CDR2 from the germline V gene are SGHDT and YYEEEE. The trim removed 4 bases at V and 8 bases at J, leaving 8 bases unmatched. The CDR3 is CASSPGTSGSYDEQFF. DNA of the CDR3: TGTGCCAGCAGCCCAGGGACTAGCGGGAGTTACGATGAGCAGTTCTTC.

The rearrangement uses TRBV28 and TRBJ2-7, with 10 bases aligning to TRBD1. Germline CDR1 MDHEN, CDR2 SYDVKM. V shed 6 bases and J 6 bases; nucleotides not matched to a gene: 11. CDR3 length: 15 amino acids. The CDR3 sequence: CASRSGGTGDVEQYF. Here the CDR3 DNA reads TGTGCCAGCAGAAGCGGAGGGACAGGGGATGTCGAGCAGTACTTC.

CDR3 sequence: CASSFSGHLNTEAFF. The CDR3 DNA sequence: TGTGCCAGCAGTTTTTCGGGACACTTGAACACTGAAGCTTTCTTT. The chain recombines TRBV28 with TRBJ1-1; TRBD1 is a possible D gene (6 bases). The CDR3 covers 15 residues. CDR1 is MDHEN and CDR2 is SYDVKM in the germline V gene. V was pared by 3 bases and J by 0 bases, with 11 bases between.

The chain is built from TRBV27 and TRBJ2-7; TRBD2 matches 10 bases. Per the germline V gene, CDR1 is MNHEY and CDR2 is SMNVEV (reference sequence). The CDR3 covers 19 residues. J was trimmed by 0 bases and V by 3 bases; bases with no gene match: 14. In DNA form, the CDR3 reads TGTGCCAGCAGTTTTAAGGGTTGGACTAGCGGATGGAGCTCCTACGAGCAGTACTTC. It yields the protein CASSFKGWTSGWSSYEQYF.

The chain uses TRBV19 and TRBJ2-2, with D uncertain. V lost 11 bases, J lost 0 bases, and 10 bases lay in between. Germline assignment: CDR1 LNHDA and CDR2 SQIVND (reference sequence). CDR3 length equals 13 residues. The CDR3 region has the DNA TGTGCCGCCTTTGGTACGAACACCGGGGAGCTGTTTTTT. Translating it yields CAAFGTNTGELFF.

The rearrangement joins TRBV12-1 to TRBJ1-1. TRBV12-1 is assigned pseudogene status. CDR3 length equals 16 residues. The CDR3 region has the DNA TGTGCCAGCAGCTTTAAAGAGGGACTACTGAACACTGAAGCTTTCTTT. This gives the protein CASSFKEGLLNTEAFF.

The table lists this clone with a count of one. Other DNA sequences within the sample encode an identical CDR3. J is TRBJ2-5 and V is TRBV14, with a possible D match to TRBD2 (6 bases). The CDR3 totals 14 residues. V was shortened by 4 bases and J by 2 bases, with 11 bases between the two germline ends. CDR1 is SGHDN and CDR2 is FVKESK in the germline V gene. The CDR3 is CASSRGLLQETQYF. In DNA form, the CDR3 reads TGTGCCAGCAGCCGAGGACTACTTCAAGAGACCCAGTACTTC.